What follows are 10 T cell receptor beta chains derived from one specimen sequenced in a study of CD8+ T cells in alopecia areata. Following extraction, RNA underwent reverse transcription to cDNA, which served as the sequencing template. TCRdb keeps only in-frame clones here, not all; method: immunoSEQ multiplex PCR. This sample has about 97,000 clones, with roughly two fifths found just once. The sample consisted of CD4+ T cells sorted from blood. These receptors all stem from a human donor with alopecia areata.

This clone has a count of ten or more. This rearrangement joins TRBV23-1 to TRBJ2-7; no definite D call. TRBV23-1 is an ORF, and what it does is uncertain. The CDR3 loop spans 11 amino acids. V shed 5 bases and J shed 4 bases, with 6 bases lying between them. CDR3: CASSAQYEQYF. Written as DNA, the CDR3 is TGCGCCAGCAGTGCACAGTACGAGCAGTACTTC.

CDR3 sequence (DNA): TGCAGCGTTGAAGGGGGGGGTTTGTATGGCTACACCTTC. It translates to CSVEGGGLYGYTF. V is TRBV29-1 and J is TRBJ1-2; D is possibly TRBD1 (5 bases). Trimming shortened V by 1 base and J by 5 bases, and 11 bases separated the two germline ends. The CDR3 contains 13 residues. Per the germline V gene, CDR1 is SQVTM and CDR2 is ANQGSEA.

In its sample, this clone was seen a few times. The chain links TRBV11-3 to TRBJ2-1; D is possibly TRBD1 (7 bases). The V gene lost 5 bases and the J gene lost 6 bases, with 17 bases spanning the gap. This CDR3 is built from 15 residues. The germline gives CDR1 SGHNT, CDR2 YENEEA. CDR3 nucleotide sequence: TGTGCCAGCAGCCCCTTGACAGGGAGGCCCAATGAGCAGTTCTTC. It codes for CASSPLTGRPNEQFF.

V is TRBV7-2 and J is TRBJ2-7; D ambiguous. The CDR3 contains 14 residues. Germline values: CDR1 SGHTA, CDR2 FQGNSA. V was pared by 5 bases and J by 2 bases, with 13 bases between. CDR3 coding DNA: TGTGCCAGCAGCCCCCGTTCTTACCCCTACGAGCAGTACTTC. It specifies CASSPRSYPYEQYF.

The chain employs TRBV5-6 and TRBJ2-1; maybe TRBD1 (6 bases). V lost 2 bases and J 8 bases, leaving 14 bases between the germline ends. This CDR3 comprises 14 residues. The germline V gene has CDR1 SGHDT and CDR2 YYEEEE. DNA of the CDR3: TGTGCCAGCAGCTTAACAGGGTTGGTCCATGAGCAGTTCTTC. It specifies CASSLTGLVHEQFF.

For the CDR3, the DNA is TGTGCCAGCAGCTTAGAGCGGGGACCCCTCCAATTCTTC. It codes for CASSLERGPLQFF. The rearrangement links TRBV13 to TRBJ2-1; the match to TRBD2 covers 7 bases. The CDR3 has 13 amino acids. Germline V gene data show CDR1 as PRHDT and CDR2 as FYEKMQ (reference sequence). Trimming cost V 1 base and J 16 bases; bases outside gene matches: 10.

The V call is TRBV4-2, the J call TRBJ2-5; D gene unclear. Germline CDR1 is LGHNA and CDR2 is YNFKEQ. Trimming took 1 base from V and 2 from J, leaving 11 bases between them. The CDR3 consists of 15 residues. DNA for the CDR3: TGTGCCAGCAGCCAAGCTGGACGGGTTCAAGAGACCCAGTACTTC. Its protein is CASSQAGRVQETQYF.

The genes are TRBV30 and TRBJ2-7; unclear D gene. V lost 1 base and J 4 bases, leaving 8 bases between the germline ends. The CDR3 runs 12 residues. Germline CDR1 is GTSNPN and CDR2 is SVGIG (reference sequence). The CDR3: CAWSATRYEQYF. The CDR3 nucleotides are TGTGCCTGGAGTGCGACCCGTTACGAGCAGTACTTC. The entire variable domain, with the rest obtained from reference TRBV30 and TRBJ2-7, is as follows: SQTIHQWPATLVQPVGSPLSLECTVEGTSNPNLYWYRQAAGRGLQLLFYSVGIGQISSEVPQNLSASRPQDRQFILSSKKLLLSDSGFYLCAWSATRYEQYFGPGTRLTVT.

This clone was found a few times. The chain couples TRBV7-2 to TRBJ2-4; tentatively, D is TRBD1 or TRBD2 (5 bases each). In germline, CDR1 is SGHTA, CDR2 FQGNSA. This CDR3 is built from 14 residues. V dropped 1 base and J dropped 10 bases, with 14 bases sitting between them. CDR3 amino acids: CASSLGQGERIQYF. In nucleotides, the CDR3 is TGTGCCAGCAGCTTAGGGCAGGGAGAGAGAATTCAGTACTTC. Full variable domain (remainder filled in from reference TRBV7-2 and TRBJ2-4): GAGVSQSPSNKVTEKGKDVELRCDPISGHTALYWYRQSLGQGLEFLIYFQGNSAPDKSGLPSDRFSAERTGGSVSTLTIQRTQQEDSAVYLCASSLGQGERIQYFGAGTRLSVL.

This clone was counted only a few times. This chain joins TRBV29-1 and TRBJ1-2; 8 bases line up with TRBD1. Trimming at V came to 5 bases and at J to 14 bases, leaving 10 bases not matched to a gene. Germline lookup yields CDR1 SQVTM and CDR2 ANQGSEA. This CDR3 spans 11 amino acids. CDR3: CSVRGQENYTF. The CDR3 nucleotides are TGCAGCGTTAGGGGACAGGAGAACTATACCTTC.